The clone carrying this T cell receptor (beta chain) was recorded a few times. The sample originates from a study of T-cell reconstitution after alpha-beta-depleted transplantation in children. V lost 7 bases and J lost 5, with 14 bases in between. Germline V lookup: CDR1 SGHVS, CDR2 FNYEAQ. The CDR3 runs to 13 residues. Using unique molecular identifiers, the investigators prepared the TCRbeta library. TCRdb ran MiXCR on the PCR reads and lists one entry per CDR3 protein. Among more than 150,000 distinct CDR3 sequences listed, roughly 7.5% were seen once. The sequencing here drew on PBMCs from the stem cell graft donor, taken from the stem cell graft. The TCR was taken from a human donor who donated a stem cell graft to a child with Wiskott-Aldrich syndrome. The chain uses TRBV7-6 and TRBJ1-1; D is perhaps TRBD1 (6 bases). The CDR3 bases are TGTGCCAGCACAGGACCGGGGGCGACTGAAGCTTTCTTT. This translates into CASTGPGATEAFF.